The T cell receptor (beta chain) under discussion was sequenced for a study of control samples from healthy donors and cancer patients. There are a few counts of this clone. Produced via immunoSEQ multiplex PCR; TCRdb's table is partial and in-frame only. This sample has 85,000 to 120,000 clones, with 92% found just once. Deletions cut 2 bases from V and 4 bases from J, with 12 bases between. The CDR3 length is 14 residues. The germline gives CDR1 LNHDA, CDR2 SQIVND (reference sequence). The V gene is TRBV19, the J gene TRBJ2-7; tentative D call: TRBD1 (5 bases). The receptor comes from a woman aged 18-30 years in good health. The sequencing sample was made of blood. This CDR3 is CASSISGPPYEQYF. The CDR3 DNA sequence: TGTGCCAGTAGTATATCAGGGCCTCCTTACGAGCAGTACTTC.